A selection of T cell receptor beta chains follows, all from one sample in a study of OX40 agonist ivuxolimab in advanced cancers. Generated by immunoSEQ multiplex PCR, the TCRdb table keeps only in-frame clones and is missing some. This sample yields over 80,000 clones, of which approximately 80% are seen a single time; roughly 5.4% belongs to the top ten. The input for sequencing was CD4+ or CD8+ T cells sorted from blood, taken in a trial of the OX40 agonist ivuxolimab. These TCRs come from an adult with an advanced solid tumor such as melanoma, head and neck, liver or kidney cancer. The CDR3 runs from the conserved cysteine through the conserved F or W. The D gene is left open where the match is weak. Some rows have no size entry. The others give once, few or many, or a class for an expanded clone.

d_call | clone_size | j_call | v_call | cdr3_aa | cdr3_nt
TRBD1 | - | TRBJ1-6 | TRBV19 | CASRSRQGNSPLHF | TGTGCCAGTAGGTCGAGACAGGGGAATTCACCCCTCCACTTT
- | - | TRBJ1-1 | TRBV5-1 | CASSPGQGQGTEAFF | TGCGCCAGCAGCCCCGGGCAGGGGCAAGGCACTGAAGCTTTCTTT
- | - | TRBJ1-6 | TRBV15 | CATSRDNSPLHF | TGTGCCACCAGCAGGGATAATTCACCCCTCCACTTT
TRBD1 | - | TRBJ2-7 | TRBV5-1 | CASSQTGGSLEQYF | TGCGCCAGCAGCCAAACAGGGGGCTCCCTCGAGCAGTACTTC
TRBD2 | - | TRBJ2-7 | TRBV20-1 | CTLLAGEQYF | TGCACCTTACTAGCGGGAGAGCAGTACTTC
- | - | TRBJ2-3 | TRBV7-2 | CASSWADTQYF | TGTGCCAGCAGCTGGGCAGATACGCAGTATTTT
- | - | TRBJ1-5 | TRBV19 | CASSIGFSNQPQHF | TGTGCCAGTAGTATAGGGTTTAGCAATCAGCCCCAGCATTTT
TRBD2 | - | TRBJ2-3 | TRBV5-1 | CASSSGGDRTDTQYF | TGCGCCAGCAGCAGCGGGGGGGACCGCACAGATACGCAGTATTTT
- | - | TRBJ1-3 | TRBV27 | CASSLIPGMKGNTIYF | TGTGCCAGCAGTTTAATACCAGGGATGAAGGGAAACACCATATATTTT
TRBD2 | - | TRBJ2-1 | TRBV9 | CASSVISGGWNEQFF | TGTGCCAGCAGCGTAATCAGCGGGGGCTGGAATGAGCAGTTCTTC
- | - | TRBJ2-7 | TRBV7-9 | CASSLQSYEQYF | TGTGCCAGCAGCTTGCAGTCCTACGAGCAGTACTTC
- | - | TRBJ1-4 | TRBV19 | CASSIFPGPGEKLFF | TGTGCCAGTAGTATATTTCCAGGGCCTGGTGAAAAACTGTTTTTT
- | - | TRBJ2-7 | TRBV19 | CASSIGGSYEQYF | TGTGCCAGTAGTATCGGGGGCTCCTACGAGCAGTACTTC
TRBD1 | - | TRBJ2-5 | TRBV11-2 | CASSPTGSSGETQYF | TGTGCCAGCAGCCCGACAGGGTCATCGGGAGAGACCCAGTACTTC
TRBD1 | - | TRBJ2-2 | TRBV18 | CASTLGQGVTGELFF | TGTGCCAGTACTCTTGGACAGGGCGTCACCGGGGAGCTGTTTTTT
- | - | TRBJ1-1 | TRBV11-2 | CASSLARVNTEAFF | TGTGCCAGCAGCTTAGCCAGGGTGAACACTGAAGCTTTCTTT
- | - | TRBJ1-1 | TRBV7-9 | CASSFGRDEAFF | TGTGCCAGCAGCTTCGGCAGGGATGAAGCTTTCTTT
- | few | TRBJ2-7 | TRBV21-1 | CATRDRDGTYEQYF | TGTGCGACCAGAGACCGGGACGGAACCTACGAGCAGTACTTC
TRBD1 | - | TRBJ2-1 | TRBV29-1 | CSVEGQGSYNEQFF | TGCAGCGTTGAGGGACAGGGGTCCTACAATGAGCAGTTCTTC
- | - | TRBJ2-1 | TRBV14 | CASSSGGGSYNEQFF | TGTGCCAGCAGCTCAGGAGGGGGCTCCTACAATGAGCAGTTCTTC
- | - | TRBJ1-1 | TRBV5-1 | CASSLVPSNTEAFF | TGCGCCAGCAGCTTGGTGCCAAGCAACACTGAAGCTTTCTTT
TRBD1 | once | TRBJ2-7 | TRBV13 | CASSRLGQGAYEQYF | TGTGCCAGCAGCCGATTGGGACAGGGGGCCTACGAGCAGTACTTC
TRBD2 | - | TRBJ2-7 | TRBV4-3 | CASSQVSGGLSYEQYF | TGCGCCAGCAGCCAAGTTAGCGGGGGGCTCTCCTACGAGCAGTACTTC